Listed here are 6 T cell receptor beta chains from one sample, sequenced in a study of monozygotic twins with inflammatory bowel disease. TCRdb reprocessed the 5' RACE reads, keeping one entry per CDR3 protein, no DNA. The sample holds about 380,000 distinct CDR3 sequences. Sequencing was done on a sample of blood. The receptors shown here come from a human donor with ulcerative colitis or Crohn's disease, or a healthy co-twin of an affected twin (not recorded which).

The chain combines TRBV5-1 with TRBJ1-1. The CDR3 has 15 residues. The germline V gene encodes CDR1 SGHRS and CDR2 YFSETQ. The CDR3 sequence: CASSTLYSSDTEAFF. Variable domain in full (rest from reference TRBV5-1 and TRBJ1-1): KAGVTQTPRYLIKTRGQQVTLSCSPISGHRSVSWYQQTPGQGLQFLFEYFSETQRNKGNFPGRFSGRQFSNSRSEMNVSTLELGDSALYLCASSTLYSSDTEAFFGQGTRLTVV.

This chain's CDR3 is CASSLRGADQETQYF. The chain recombines TRBV7-3 with TRBJ2-5; the D call from TCRdb, TRBD2, cannot be confirmed without DNA. The germline gives CDR1 SGHTA, CDR2 FQGTGA. The CDR3 is 15 amino acids.

The chain joins TRBV5-1 to TRBJ2-1; the D call from TCRdb, TRBD1, cannot be confirmed without DNA. The germline gives CDR1 SGHRS, CDR2 YFSETQ. The CDR3 has 13 amino acids. CDR3 residues: CASSLSGVGEQFF.

The chain couples TRBV7-7 to TRBJ2-3; TCRdb reports TRBD2, a call that lacks DNA to check it against. CDR1 SSHAT and CDR2 FNYEAQ come from the germline V gene (reference sequence). The length of the CDR3 is 13 residues. The CDR3 loop is CASTPSAGGTQYF.

The gene calls are TRBV7-9 and TRBJ2-3; checking the TCRdb D call of TRBD1 is not possible without DNA. The CDR3 spans 15 residues. CDR1 and CDR2 (germline): SEHNR, FQNEAQ (reference sequence). The CDR3 region is CASSFSTGVPDTQYF.

The CDR3 sequence: CASSLSAGRVNQPQHF. The V gene is TRBV7-9, the J gene TRBJ1-5; TCRdb proposes TRBD1, but this gene call is untestable without DNA. Looked up from germline, CDR1 is SEHNR and CDR2 is FQNEAQ (reference sequence). The length of the CDR3 is 16 residues.